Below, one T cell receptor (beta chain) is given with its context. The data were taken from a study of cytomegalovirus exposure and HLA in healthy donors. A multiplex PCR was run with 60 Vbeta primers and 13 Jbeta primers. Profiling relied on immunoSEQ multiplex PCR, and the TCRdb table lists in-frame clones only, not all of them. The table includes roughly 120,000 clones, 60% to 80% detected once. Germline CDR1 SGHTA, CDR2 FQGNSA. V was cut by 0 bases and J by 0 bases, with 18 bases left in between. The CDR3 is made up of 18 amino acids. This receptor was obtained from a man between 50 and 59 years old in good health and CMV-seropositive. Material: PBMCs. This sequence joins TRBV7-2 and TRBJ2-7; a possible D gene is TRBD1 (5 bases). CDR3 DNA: TGTGCCAGCAGCTTAGCGCGCAGCAGGGTCCGCCTCTCCTACGAGCAGTACTTC. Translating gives CASSLARSRVRLSYEQYF.